Included here is one T cell receptor (beta chain) sequence, with context. The CDR3 length is 16 residues. In germline, CDR1 is MDHEN, CDR2 SYDVKM. V lost 3 bases, J lost 2 bases, and 15 bases lay in between. This record comes from a study of molecular identifiers for immune sequencing clone quantification. TCRdb redid the calling of the PCR reads with MiXCR, one entry per CDR3 protein. In the table there are about half a million distinct CDR3 sequences, about a fifth of which are singletons. The sequence came from a human donor in good health. Some libraries in this study had Jurkat cell RNA spiked in. The chain is built from TRBV28 and TRBJ2-3; D is unclear. The specimen sequenced was naive CD8+ T cells from blood, with Jurkat cell RNA spiked in. Described subset: FACS-sorted CD8+CD4-CCR7+CD45RA+ naive T cells. This CDR3 reads CASSLSENDFTDTQYF. In nucleotides, the CDR3 is TGTGCCAGCAGTTTGTCAGAAAACGATTTCACAGATACGCAGTATTTT.